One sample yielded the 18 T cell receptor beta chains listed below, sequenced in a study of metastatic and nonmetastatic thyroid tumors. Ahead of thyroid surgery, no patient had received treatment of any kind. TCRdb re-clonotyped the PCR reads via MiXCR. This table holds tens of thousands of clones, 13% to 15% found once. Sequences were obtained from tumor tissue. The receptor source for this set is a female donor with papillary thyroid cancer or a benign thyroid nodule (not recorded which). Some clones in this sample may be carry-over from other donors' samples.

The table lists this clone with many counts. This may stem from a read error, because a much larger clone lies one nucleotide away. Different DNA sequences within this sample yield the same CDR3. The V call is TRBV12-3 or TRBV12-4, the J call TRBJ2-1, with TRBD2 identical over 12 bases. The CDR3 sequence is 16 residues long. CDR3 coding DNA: TGCGCCAGCAGGCTAGCGGGGGGGCCGCCGGACAATGAGCAGTTCTTC. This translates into CASRLAGGPPDNEQFF.

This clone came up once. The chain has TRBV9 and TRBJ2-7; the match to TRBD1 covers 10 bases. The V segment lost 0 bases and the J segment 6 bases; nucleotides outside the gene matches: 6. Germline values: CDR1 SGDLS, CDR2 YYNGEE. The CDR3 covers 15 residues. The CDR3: CASSVDWGQGSEQYF. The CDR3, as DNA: TGTGCCAGCAGCGTAGATTGGGGACAGGGGAGCGAGCAGTACTTC.

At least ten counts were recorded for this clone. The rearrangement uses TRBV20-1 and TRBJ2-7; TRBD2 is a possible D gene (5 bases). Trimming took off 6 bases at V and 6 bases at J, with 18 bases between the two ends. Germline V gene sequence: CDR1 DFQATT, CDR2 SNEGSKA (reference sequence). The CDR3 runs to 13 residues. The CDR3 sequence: CSAEGGWVPEQYF. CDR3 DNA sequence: TGCAGTGCCGAGGGCGGGTGGGTCCCCGAGCAGTACTTC.

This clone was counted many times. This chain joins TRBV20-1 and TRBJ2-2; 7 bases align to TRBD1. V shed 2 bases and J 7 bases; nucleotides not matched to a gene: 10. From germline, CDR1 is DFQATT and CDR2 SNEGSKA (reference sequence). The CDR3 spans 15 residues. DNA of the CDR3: TGCAGTGCTAGATTTACAGGGGCCCGGGGCGGGGAGCTGTTTTTT. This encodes CSARFTGARGGELFF.

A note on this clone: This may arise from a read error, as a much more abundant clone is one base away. Here the CDR3 DNA reads TGTGCCAGCAGTTATCATACGCAGTATTTT. This gives the protein CASSYHTQYF. The chain is built from TRBV2 and TRBJ2-3, with no clear D. V shed 5 bases and J shed 7 bases, with 4 bases lying between them. Germline V CDR1 and CDR2: SNHLY, FYNNEI. This CDR3 is 10 amino acids long.

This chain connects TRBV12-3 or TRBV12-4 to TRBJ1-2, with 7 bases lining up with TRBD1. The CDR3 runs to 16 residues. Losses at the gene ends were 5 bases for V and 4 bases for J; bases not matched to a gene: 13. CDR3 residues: CASSPPGYRGGYGYTF. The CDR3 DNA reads TGTGCCAGCAGTCCCCCCGGTTACAGGGGTGGCTATGGCTACACCTTC.

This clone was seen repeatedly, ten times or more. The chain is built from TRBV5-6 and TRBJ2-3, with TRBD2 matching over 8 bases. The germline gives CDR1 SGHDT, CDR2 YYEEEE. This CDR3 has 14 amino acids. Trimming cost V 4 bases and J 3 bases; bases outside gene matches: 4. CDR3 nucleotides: TGTGCCAGCAGCCATAGCGGGGTAACAGATACGCAGTATTTT. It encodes CASSHSGVTDTQYF.

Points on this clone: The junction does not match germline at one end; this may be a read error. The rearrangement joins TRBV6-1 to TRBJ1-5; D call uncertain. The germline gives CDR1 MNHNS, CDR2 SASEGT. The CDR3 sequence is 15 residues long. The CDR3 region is CASNEVRVGNQPQHF. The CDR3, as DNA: TGTGCCAGCAATGAAGTCCGGGTTGGAAATCAGCCCCAGCATTTT.

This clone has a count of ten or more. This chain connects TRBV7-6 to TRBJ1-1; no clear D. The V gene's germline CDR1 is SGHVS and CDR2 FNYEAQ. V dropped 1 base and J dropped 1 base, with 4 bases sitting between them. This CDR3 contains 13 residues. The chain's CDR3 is CASSLEQNTEAFF. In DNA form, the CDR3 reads TGTGCCAGCAGCTTAGAGCAGAACACTGAAGCTTTCTTT. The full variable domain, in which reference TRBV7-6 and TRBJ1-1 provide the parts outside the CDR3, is GAGVSQSPRYKVTKRGQDVALRCDPISGHVSLYWYRQALGQGPEFLTYFNYEAQQDKSGLPNDRFSAERPEGSISTLTIQRTEQRDSAMYRCASSLEQNTEAFFGQGTRLTVV.

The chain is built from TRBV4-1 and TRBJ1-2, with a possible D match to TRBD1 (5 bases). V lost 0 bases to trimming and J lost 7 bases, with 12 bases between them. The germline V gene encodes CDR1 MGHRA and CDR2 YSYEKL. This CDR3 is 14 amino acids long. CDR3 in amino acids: CASSQEGGLSGYTF. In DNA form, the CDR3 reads TGCGCCAGCAGCCAAGAGGGGGGGTTAAGTGGCTACACCTTC.

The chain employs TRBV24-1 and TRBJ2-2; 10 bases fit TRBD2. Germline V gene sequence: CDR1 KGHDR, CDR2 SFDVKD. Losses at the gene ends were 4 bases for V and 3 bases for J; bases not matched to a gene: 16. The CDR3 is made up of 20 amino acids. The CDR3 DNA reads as TGTGCCACCAGTGACCTACCAGGAAGAGCGGGAGGGCCTTACACCGGGGAGCTGTTTTTT. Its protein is CATSDLPGRAGGPYTGELFF.

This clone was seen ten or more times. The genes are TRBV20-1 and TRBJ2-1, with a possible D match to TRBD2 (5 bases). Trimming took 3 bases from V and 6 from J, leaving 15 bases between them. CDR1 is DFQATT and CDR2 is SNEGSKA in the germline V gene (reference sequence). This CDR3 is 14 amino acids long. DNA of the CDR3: TGCAGTGCTAGCGAGGGAGATGAGTTCAATGAGCAGTTCTTC. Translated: CSASEGDEFNEQFF.

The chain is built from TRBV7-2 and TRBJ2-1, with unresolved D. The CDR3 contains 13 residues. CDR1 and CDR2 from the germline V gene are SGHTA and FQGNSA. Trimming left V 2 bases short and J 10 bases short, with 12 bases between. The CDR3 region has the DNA TGTGCCAGCAGCTTATGGAACTATCGAGAGCAGTTCTTC. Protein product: CASSLWNYREQFF.

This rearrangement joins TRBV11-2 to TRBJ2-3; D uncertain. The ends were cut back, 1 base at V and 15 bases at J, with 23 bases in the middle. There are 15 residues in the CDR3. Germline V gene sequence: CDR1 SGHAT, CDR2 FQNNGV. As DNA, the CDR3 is TGTGCCAGCAGCTTAGGATCCCTTCGGTCCTACGGCCTATATTTT. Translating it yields CASSLGSLRSYGLYF.

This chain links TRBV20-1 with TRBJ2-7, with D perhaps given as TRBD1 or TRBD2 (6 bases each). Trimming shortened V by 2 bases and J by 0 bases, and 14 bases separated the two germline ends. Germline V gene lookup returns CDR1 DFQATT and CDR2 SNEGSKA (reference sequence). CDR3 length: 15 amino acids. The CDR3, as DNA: TGCAGTGCTAGACGAACACAGGGAGGCTCCTACGAGCAGTACTTC. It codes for CSARRTQGGSYEQYF.

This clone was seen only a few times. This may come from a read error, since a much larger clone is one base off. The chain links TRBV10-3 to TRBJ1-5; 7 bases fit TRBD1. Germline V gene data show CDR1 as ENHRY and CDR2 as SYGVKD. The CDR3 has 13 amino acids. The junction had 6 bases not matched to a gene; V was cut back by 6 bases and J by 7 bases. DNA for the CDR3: TGTGCCATCAGGGACAGGTATGGACAGCCCCAGCATTTT. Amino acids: CAIRDRYGQPQHF.

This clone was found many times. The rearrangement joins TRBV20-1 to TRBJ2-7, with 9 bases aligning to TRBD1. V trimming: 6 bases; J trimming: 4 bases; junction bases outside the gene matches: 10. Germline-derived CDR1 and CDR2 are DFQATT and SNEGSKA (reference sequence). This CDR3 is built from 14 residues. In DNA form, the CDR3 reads TGCAGTGCCGAATCCGGGACAGGGTCTTACGAGCAGTACTTC. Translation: CSAESGTGSYEQYF.

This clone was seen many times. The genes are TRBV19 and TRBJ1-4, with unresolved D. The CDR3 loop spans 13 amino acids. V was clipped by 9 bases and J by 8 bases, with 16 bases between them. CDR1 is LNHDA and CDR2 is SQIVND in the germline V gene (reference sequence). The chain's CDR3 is CASNGLPGEKLFF. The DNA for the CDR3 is TGTGCCAGCAACGGGTTACCTGGGGAAAAACTGTTTTTT.